These T cell receptor beta chains were read from a single sample in a study of CD8+ T cells in alopecia areata. Libraries were prepared by immunoSEQ multiplex PCR; TCRdb keeps only in-frame clonotypes and omits some of them. This table has 170,000 or so clones, roughly 53% appearing once. Specimen: CD8+ T cells sorted from blood, collected at week 24, from a patient treated with tofacitinib. Receptor source: a human donor with alopecia areata. The conserved cysteine and the conserved F or W are not part of the CDR3 here. Each record gives: V gene, D gene, CDR3 protein. The D gene is left open where the match is weak.

>TRBV2|TRBD1
ASSDDGTGLRDNEQF
>TRBV30|.
AWSVGIGSYEQY
>TRBV4-3|TRBD1
ASSPSGQGASVYGYT
>TRBV2|.
ASSLKTTGELF
>TRBV29-1|.
SVLTQTRQTITDTQY
>TRBV30|.
AWRNRDTRNTEAF
>TRBV6-6|.
ASSYSRGELF
>TRBV12-5|.
ASGLGDHGTKYNEQF
>TRBV6-6|.
ASSYSIGEGYT
>TRBV30|.
AWSVRGGSQPQH
>TRBV30|.
AWGDPAGYT
>TRBV29-1|TRBD2
SATGGVYNEQF
>TRBV29-1|.
SVASSNYEQY
>TRBV2|.
ASWNGYSNQPQH
>TRBV4-3|.
ASSQERKETQY
>TRBV19|.
ASRDSYEQY
>TRBV29-1|.
SVEEGQWANVLT
>TRBV2|.
ASRRNIQNTEAF
>TRBV2|.
ASGGSKRTNTGELF
>TRBV7-8|.
ASSLGGADTGELF
>TRBV10-2|.
ASSESSAQY